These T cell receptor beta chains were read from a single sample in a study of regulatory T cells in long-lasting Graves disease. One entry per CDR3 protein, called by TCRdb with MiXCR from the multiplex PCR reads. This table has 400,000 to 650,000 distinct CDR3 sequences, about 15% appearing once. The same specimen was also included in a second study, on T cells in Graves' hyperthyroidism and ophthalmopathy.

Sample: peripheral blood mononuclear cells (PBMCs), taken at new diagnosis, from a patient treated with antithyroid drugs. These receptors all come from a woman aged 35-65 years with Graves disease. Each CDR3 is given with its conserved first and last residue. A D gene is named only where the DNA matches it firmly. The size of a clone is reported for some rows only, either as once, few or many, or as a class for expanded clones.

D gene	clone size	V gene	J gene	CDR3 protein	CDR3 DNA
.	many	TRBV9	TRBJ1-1	CASSGGTLNTEAFF	TGTGCCAGCAGCGGAGGGACCCTGAACACTGAAGCTTTCTTT
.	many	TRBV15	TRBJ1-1	CATSLIRSTEAFF	TGTGCCACCAGCCTTATAAGGAGCACTGAAGCTTTCTTT
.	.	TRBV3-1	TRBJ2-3	CASSGAASTDTQYF	TGTGCCAGCAGCGGCGCGGCCTCCACAGATACGCAGTATTTT
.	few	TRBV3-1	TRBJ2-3	CASSHGSRGTDTQYF	TGTGCCAGCAGCCACGGTAGCAGGGGCACAGATACACAGTATTTT
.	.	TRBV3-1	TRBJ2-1	CASSQGVSHHNEQFF	TGTGCCAGCAGCCAAGGGGTGAGTCACCACAATGAGCAGTTCTTC
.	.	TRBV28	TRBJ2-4	CASSLGDMGTKNIQYF	TGTGCCAGCAGTTTGGGGGACATGGGGACCAAAAACATTCAGTACTTC
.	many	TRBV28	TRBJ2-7	CASTPPGVPYEQYF	TGTGCCAGCACCCCCCCCGGGGTACCCTACGAGCAGTACTTC
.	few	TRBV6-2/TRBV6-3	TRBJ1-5	CASSYRWTEPQHF	TGTGCCAGCAGTTACCGGTGGACAGAGCCCCAGCATTTT
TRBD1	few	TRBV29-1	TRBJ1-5	CSVGLDRGQPQHF	TGCAGCGTTGGTCTGGACAGGGGCCAGCCCCAGCATTTT
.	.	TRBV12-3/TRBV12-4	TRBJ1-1	CASSFQGRTEAFF	TGTGCCAGCAGTTTTCAGGGGAGGACTGAAGCTTTCTTT
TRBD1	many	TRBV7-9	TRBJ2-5	CASSLEGGASGETQYF	TGTGCCAGCAGCTTAGAAGGGGGCGCATCGGGAGAGACCCAGTACTTC
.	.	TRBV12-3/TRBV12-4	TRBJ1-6	CASSPKGNSPLHF	TGTGCCAGCAGCCCGAAGGGTAATTCACCCCTCCACTTT
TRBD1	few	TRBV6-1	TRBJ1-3	CASSVDRVLPRNTIYF	TGTGCCAGCAGTGTAGACAGGGTCCTTCCTCGAAACACCATATATTTT
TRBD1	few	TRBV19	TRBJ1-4	CASSNLGDSLNEKLFF	TGTGCCAGTAGTAACCTCGGGGACAGCCTTAATGAAAAACTGTTTTTT
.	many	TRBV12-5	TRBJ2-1	CASVLPDSPYNEQFF	TGTGCTAGTGTCTTGCCCGACAGTCCCTACAATGAGCAGTTCTTC
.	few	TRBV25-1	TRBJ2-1	CASSESWGPPNEQFF	TGTGCCAGCAGTGAATCGTGGGGGCCCCCCAATGAGCAGTTCTTC
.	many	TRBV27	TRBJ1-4	CASSRGSRGREKLFF	TGTGCCAGCAGTCGGGGGTCCAGGGGTAGGGAAAAACTGTTTTTT
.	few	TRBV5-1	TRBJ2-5	CASSRSVHRDQETQYF	TGCGCCAGCAGCCGTTCGGTACATAGAGATCAAGAGACCCAGTACTTC
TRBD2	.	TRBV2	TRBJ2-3	CARTLLAGGPGDTQYF	TGTGCCAGGACCTTACTAGCGGGGGGGCCCGGGGATACGCAGTATTTT
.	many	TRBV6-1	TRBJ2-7	CASSRRVGHEQYF	TGTGCCAGCAGTCGCCGAGTGGGTCACGAGCAGTACTTC
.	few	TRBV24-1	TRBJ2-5	CATSDPGSGTQYF	TGTGCCACCAGTGATCCCGGGAGTGGGACCCAGTACTTC
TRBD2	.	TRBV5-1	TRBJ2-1	CASSRNSGVYNEQFF	TGCGCCAGCAGCAGAAATAGCGGGGTTTACAATGAGCAGTTCTTC
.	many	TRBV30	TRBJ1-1	CAWSSFWGNTEAFF	TGTGCCTGGAGCTCTTTTTGGGGGAACACTGAAGCTTTCTTT
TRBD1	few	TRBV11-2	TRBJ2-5	CASSLVSRTGLETQYF	TGTGCCAGCAGCTTAGTTAGCCGGACAGGGTTGGAGACCCAGTACTTC
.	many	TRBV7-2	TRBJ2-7	CASSFRTEQYF	TGTGCCAGCAGCTTCAGGACAGAACAGTACTTC
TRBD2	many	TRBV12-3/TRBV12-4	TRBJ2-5	CASSLSGGGKETQYF	TGTGCCAGCAGTCTGAGTGGCGGGGGAAAAGAGACCCAGTACTTC
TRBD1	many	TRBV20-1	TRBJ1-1	CSAREDRATEAFF	TGCAGTGCTAGAGAGGACAGGGCTACTGAAGCTTTCTTT
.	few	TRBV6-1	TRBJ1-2	CASESHGYTF	TGTGCCAGCGAGAGTCATGGCTACACCTTC
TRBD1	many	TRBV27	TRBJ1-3	CASSSGGAPSGNTIYF	TGTGCCAGCAGTTCAGGGGGCGCGCCTTCAGGAAACACCATATATTTT
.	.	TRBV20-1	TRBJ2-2	CSASGPLPNTGELFF	TGCAGTGCTAGCGGCCCTCTCCCGAACACCGGGGAGCTGTTTTTT
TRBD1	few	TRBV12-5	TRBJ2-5	CASGFEQGLGETQYF	TGTGCTAGTGGCTTCGAACAGGGGTTGGGAGAGACCCAGTACTTC